These 14 T cell receptor beta chains were all obtained from the same sample, sequenced in a study of blood T cell repertoires in COVID-19. The protocol was immunoSEQ multiplex PCR, while the TCRdb copy is restricted to in-frame clones and leaves out a portion. The table records about 320,000 clones, 87% of them present only once. The sequenced material came from PBMCs or T cells enriched from blood (not recorded which). These receptors were obtained from a woman in her 30s who had recovered from COVID-19.

In the case of this clone: Different DNA sequences within this sample yield the same CDR3. The chain carries TRBV9 and TRBJ2-5; D is uncertain. Between the trimmed V and J ends, which lost 0 bases and 5 bases, there was a span of 8 bases. The V gene's germline CDR1 is SGDLS and CDR2 YYNGEE. The CDR3 has 13 residues. The CDR3 loop reads CASSVGGEETQYF. CDR3 DNA sequence: TGTGCCAGCAGCGTAGGTGGTGAGGAGACCCAGTACTTC. The full variable domain, completed using reference TRBV9 and TRBJ2-5, is DSGVTQTPKHLITATGQRVTLRCSPRSGDLSVYWYQQSLDQGLQFLIQYYNGEERAKGNILERFSAQQFPDLHSELNLSSLELGDSALYFCASSVGGEETQYFGPGTRLLVL.

The table lists this clone with a few counts. CDR3 in DNA: TGTGCCAGCCGCCGCGCGGGCGGGGAGCTGTTTTTT. The encoded protein is CASRRAGGELFF. This rearrangement joins TRBV19 to TRBJ2-2; tentatively, D is TRBD2 (5 bases). The CDR3 length is 12 residues. CDR1 and CDR2 (germline): LNHDA, SQIVND (reference sequence). Trimming cost V 9 bases and J 7 bases, with 12 bases left between them.

The chain is built from TRBV9 and TRBJ1-6, with 9 bases lining up with TRBD1. Germline V lookup: CDR1 SGDLS, CDR2 YYNGEE. There are 16 residues in the CDR3. Germline trimming cut 2 bases from V and 9 bases from J; bases unmatched to any gene: 9. CDR3 DNA sequence: TGTGCCAGCAGCGTCGGGGACAGGGTTTCCTCTTCACCCCTCCACTTT. This translates into CASSVGDRVSSSPLHF.

In DNA form, the CDR3 reads TGTGCCAGTAAACAGGGGGCTACTGAAGCTTTCTTT. Encoded protein: CASKQGATEAFF. The chain employs TRBV12-3 or TRBV12-4 and TRBJ1-1, with 9 bases aligning to TRBD1. The CDR3 is 12 amino acids. The ends lost 9 bases at V and 5 bases at J; junction bases unmatched: 4.

V and J are TRBV10-1 and TRBJ1-5, with D perhaps matching TRBD1 (5 bases). Germline V CDR1 and CDR2: WNHNN, SYGVQD (reference sequence). CDR3 size: 13 residues. V dropped 8 bases and J dropped 4 bases, with 12 bases sitting between them. CDR3 sequence reads: CASAQGINQPQHF. In DNA form, the CDR3 reads TGCGCCAGCGCCCAGGGTATTAATCAGCCCCAGCATTTT.

The chain couples TRBV5-1 to TRBJ1-1; 7 nucleotides line up with TRBD1. This CDR3 is 14 amino acids long. CDR1 and CDR2 from the germline V gene are SGHRS and YFSETQ. With 4 bases clipped from V and 2 bases from J, the junction kept 5 bases outside the gene matches. For the CDR3, the DNA is TGCGCCAGCAGCCCTCAGGGGGTAAACACTGAAGCTTTCTTT. Its translation is CASSPQGVNTEAFF.

This clone showed up just once. This chain connects TRBV9 to TRBJ2-3; TRBD2 agrees at 7 bases. This CDR3 spans 17 amino acids. J gave up 0 bases and V 4 bases, and 11 bases lay outside the gene matches. CDR1 SGDLS and CDR2 YYNGEE come from the germline V gene. The CDR3 DNA reads TGTGCCAGCAGCCCACAGCGGGGACGCGCTAGCACAGATACGCAGTATTTT. Translating it yields CASSPQRGRASTDTQYF.

This chain uses TRBV7-3 with TRBJ2-1, with TRBD2 matching over 8 bases. This CDR3 has 14 amino acids. J gave up 7 bases and V 5 bases, and 7 bases lay outside the gene matches. Per germline, CDR1 SGHTA and CDR2 FQGTGA. Here the CDR3 DNA reads TGTGCCAGCAGCGTTGGGACTAGTGCTAATGAGCAGTTCTTC. Protein product: CASSVGTSANEQFF.

V usage is TRBV12-3 or TRBV12-4 and J usage is TRBJ2-1; a weak D match, TRBD2 (5 bases). Trimming removed 2 bases from V and 8 bases from J, with 7 bases in between. This CDR3 has 12 residues. The CDR3 reads CASSLLAHEQFF. The CDR3, as DNA: TGTGCCAGCAGTTTACTAGCCCATGAGCAGTTCTTC.

This clone has just one count. V gene TRBV2 combines with J gene TRBJ1-4; D is uncertain. The V and J ends lost 6 bases and 4 bases respectively, with 9 bases between them. The CDR3 sequence is 13 residues long. Germline V gene data show CDR1 as SNHLY and CDR2 as FYNNEI. CDR3 in amino acids: CASRNRHNEKLFF. DNA for the CDR3: TGTGCCAGCAGGAACCGACATAATGAAAAACTGTTTTTT.

This rearrangement joins TRBV6-2 or TRBV6-3 to TRBJ1-3; D gene unclear. Trimming shortened V by 0 bases and J by 3 bases, and 6 bases separated the two germline ends. The CDR3 extends over 14 amino acids. Looked up from germline, CDR1 is MNHEY and CDR2 is SVGEGT. CDR3 DNA: TGTGCCAGCAGTTACTCGAACGGTGGAAACACCATATATTTT. Its translation: CASSYSNGGNTIYF.

This chain links TRBV5-1 with TRBJ1-5; TRBD1 matches at 7 bases. V dropped 4 bases and J dropped 5; count of bases not matched to a gene: 9. CDR1 is SGHRS, CDR2 YFSETQ, per germline. This CDR3 spans 15 amino acids. CDR3 in DNA: TGCGCCAGCAGCCCAGGACAGGCTGGGGATCAGCCCCAGCATTTT. Its protein product is CASSPGQAGDQPQHF.

This clone was seen just once. The chain is built from TRBV27 and TRBJ2-3, with TRBD2 matching over 7 bases. Per the germline V gene, CDR1 is MNHEY and CDR2 is SMNVEV (reference sequence). The length of the CDR3 is 15 residues. V lost 3 bases and J lost 4; bases outside the gene matches: 7. The CDR3 protein is CASSFRGVIADTQYF. The CDR3 bases are TGTGCCAGCAGTTTCCGGGGGGTTATCGCAGATACGCAGTATTTT.

V gene TRBV5-1 combines with J gene TRBJ1-2; 7 bases line up with TRBD1. CDR1 is SGHRS, CDR2 YFSETQ, per germline. This CDR3 is built from 14 residues. V was pared by 5 bases and J by 10 bases, with 14 bases of the junction left unmatched. CDR3 DNA sequence: TGCGCCAGCAGAGATCGGACAGGACGAGGGGACTACACCTTC. Its protein product is CASRDRTGRGDYTF. Drawing the rest from reference TRBV5-1 and TRBJ1-2, the complete variable domain is KAGVTQTPRYLIKTRGQQVTLSCSPISGHRSVSWYQQTPGQGLQFLFEYFSETQRNKGNFPGRFSGRQFSNSRSEMNVSTLELGDSALYLCASRDRTGRGDYTFGSGTRLTVV.